Listed here is a single T cell receptor (beta chain). This sample is part of a study of T cell repertoires in ileal Crohn's disease. Study context: All patients had surgery for stricturing (61%) or penetrating (about 39%) disease.

Here immunoSEQ multiplex PCR was the method, and the copy in TCRdb shows in-frame clones only, minus some. The sample yields about 60,000 clones, roughly 91% seen once. Time point in this sample: neoterminal ileum biopsy at postoperative endoscopy, about 6 months after surgery. With 0 bases clipped from V and 5 bases from J, the junction kept 9 bases outside the gene matches. The CDR3 totals 16 residues. Germline V gene lookup returns CDR1 MNHNS and CDR2 SASEGT. V and J are TRBV6-1 and TRBJ2-7, with TRBD2 identical over 8 bases. The receptor was isolated from an adult with Crohn's disease. Input material: ileal tissue. CDR3 bases: TGTGCCAGCAGTGAAGCTCCCAGCGGGAGTGTCAACGAGCAGTACTTC. Residues: CASSEAPSGSVNEQYF.